Listed below are T cell receptor beta chains from one sample, sequenced in a study of T cells in Graves' hyperthyroidism and ophthalmopathy. TCRdb recomputed calls from the multiplex PCR reads with MiXCR, one row per CDR3 protein. The sample records 400,000 to 500,000 distinct CDR3 sequences, roughly an eighth being singletons. The sequencing input was blood. The receptors here all came from a woman under 30 with Graves' hyperthyroidism. The CDR3 runs from the conserved cysteine through the conserved F or W. D genes are given only for firm matches. Size values are once, few and many counts, or a class for expanded clones, and some rows have none.

j_call v_call clone_size d_call cdr3_aa cdr3_nt
TRBJ2-6 TRBV6-2/TRBV6-3 few TRBD1 CASTLTGGYSGANVLTF TGTGCCAGCACCTTGACAGGGGGTTACTCTGGGGCCAACGTCCTGACTTTC
TRBJ2-7 TRBV18 many TRBD2 CASSVSGTSYEQYF TGTGCCAGCTCGGTTAGCGGGACCTCCTACGAGCAGTACTTC
TRBJ2-7 TRBV20-1 many . CSAAGTDEQYF TGCAGTGCTGCCGGGACGGACGAGCAGTACTTC
TRBJ1-6 TRBV20-1 many . CSATSTWGVASPLHF TGCAGTGCTACCAGCACCTGGGGGGTCGCTTCACCCCTCCACTTT
TRBJ2-5 TRBV7-9 few . CASSLQPGLPQETQYF TGTGCCAGCAGCCTTCAGCCGGGACTCCCTCAAGAGACCCAGTACTTC
TRBJ2-1 TRBV3-1 many . CASSPRTLYNEQFF TGTGCCAGCAGCCCCCGGACTCTATACAATGAGCAGTTCTTC
TRBJ2-1 TRBV6-1 many . CASSQGPIDEQFF TGTGCCAGCAGCCAGGGACCTATAGATGAGCAGTTCTTC
TRBJ2-1 TRBV7-3 . TRBD2 CASSLTPRGAGLPSSYNEQFF TGTGCCAGCAGCTTAACCCCCCGGGGAGCGGGATTACCTAGCTCCTACAATGAGCAGTTCTTC
TRBJ2-1 TRBV7-8 . . CASSFSQARNEQFF TGTGCCAGCAGCTTCTCACAGGCGCGGAATGAGCAGTTCTTC
TRBJ2-1 TRBV6-1 once TRBD2 CPSRTRGVDVDEQFF TGTCCCAGCAGGACCCGGGGGGTGGATGTCGATGAGCAGTTCTTC
TRBJ2-7 TRBV3-1 many . CASSQVRSGYEQYF TGTGCCAGCAGCCAAGTAAGAAGCGGCTACGAGCAGTACTTC
TRBJ2-5 TRBV20-1 . TRBD1 CSAQKSGTGRETQYF TGCAGTGCTCAAAAATCCGGGACAGGGAGAGAGACCCAGTACTTC
TRBJ1-1 TRBV4-1 many . CASSRVENENTEAFF TGCGCCAGCAGCCGAGTAGAGAATGAGAACACTGAAGCTTTCTTT
TRBJ1-2 TRBV29-1 many TRBD1 CSVEGQGNGYTF TGCAGCGTTGAAGGACAGGGAAATGGCTACACCTTC
TRBJ2-5 TRBV28 many . CASSLVLAPQETQYF TGTGCCAGCAGCCTAGTCCTAGCGCCACAAGAGACCCAGTACTTC
TRBJ1-2 TRBV9 few . CASSSSGRGYTF TGTGCCAGCAGTTCCTCGGGACGTGGCTACACCTTC
TRBJ2-5 TRBV4-1 many TRBD2 CASSPRGTIQETQYF TGCGCCAGCAGCCCTCGGGGGACTATCCAAGAGACCCAGTACTTC
TRBJ2-1 TRBV7-3 few TRBD2 CASSPGSGLPYNEQFF TGTGCCAGCAGCCCCGGGTCGGGACTACCTTACAATGAGCAGTTCTTC
TRBJ1-6 TRBV20-1 few . CSARDPSGVNSPLHF TGCAGTGCTAGAGATCCAAGCGGGGTGAATTCACCCCTCCACTTT
TRBJ2-2 TRBV12-3/TRBV12-4 few . CASSNTAGTELFF TGTGCCAGCAGCAATACAGCGGGGACAGAGCTGTTTTTT
TRBJ2-3 TRBV20-1 many . CSARPGPRWTGTDTQYF TGCAGTGCTAGACCGGGCCCTCGGTGGACTGGCACAGATACGCAGTATTTT
TRBJ1-1 TRBV13 many . CAATGGTTEAFF TGTGCCGCAACCGGAGGGACCACTGAAGCTTTCTTT
TRBJ2-1 TRBV19 . TRBD2 CASTPGGSRRDEQFF TGTGCCAGTACCCCCGGGGGGTCCAGGAGAGATGAGCAGTTCTTC
TRBJ1-1 TRBV7-8 many . CASSLERPGGTEAFF TGTGCCAGCAGCTTAGAAAGGCCAGGCGGCACTGAAGCTTTCTTT
TRBJ1-1 TRBV14 many TRBD1 CASSQQGQGRGGTEAFF TGTGCCAGCAGCCAACAGGGACAGGGCCGGGGAGGCACTGAAGCTTTCTTT
TRBJ2-1 TRBV12-3/TRBV12-4 . . CSSGSWRSSYNEQFF TGCAGTAGCGGTTCATGGCGGAGCTCCTACAATGAGCAGTTCTTC
TRBJ1-1 TRBV19 . TRBD1 CASSNYRGQISTEAFF TGTGCCAGTAGTAACTACAGGGGACAGATAAGCACTGAAGCTTTCTTT
TRBJ2-1 TRBV2 many TRBD2 CASSDQAGGLFEQFF TGTGCCAGCAGTGATCAAGCGGGAGGGCTCTTTGAGCAGTTCTTC
TRBJ1-2 TRBV6-1 . . CATRWGNYGYTF TGTGCCACCCGGTGGGGGAACTATGGCTACACCTTC
TRBJ1-5 TRBV19 many TRBD1 CASSSPPRTGGNQPQHF TGTGCCAGTAGTAGTCCCCCCAGGACAGGCGGCAATCAGCCCCAGCATTTT
TRBJ1-1 TRBV18 many TRBD1 CASSPQGANTEAFF TGTGCCAGCTCACCACAGGGGGCGAACACTGAAGCTTTCTTT
TRBJ2-1 TRBV4-1 few . CASSQDQAGNSYNEQFF TGCGCCAGCAGCCAAGATCAGGCAGGGAACTCCTACAATGAGCAGTTCTTC
TRBJ1-5 TRBV7-9 many . CASSLDYQPQHF TGTGCCAGCAGCTTGGACTATCAGCCCCAGCATTTT
TRBJ1-3 TRBV3-1 . . CASSPGGADYSSGNTIYF TGTGCCAGCAGCCCCGGTGGGGCGGACTACAGCTCTGGAAACACCATATATTTT
TRBJ2-5 TRBV18 many . CASSTYQETQYF TGTGCCAGCTCTACCTACCAAGAGACCCAGTACTTC